This is a list of T cell receptor beta chains from one sample in a study of OX40 agonist ivuxolimab in advanced cancers. Sequenced by immunoSEQ multiplex PCR; TCRdb stores in-frame clones only, minus some. The sample includes 45,000 to 60,000 clones, about nine tenths seen only once; the top ten take roughly 8%. The input for sequencing was CD4+ or CD8+ T cells sorted from blood, taken in a trial of the OX40 agonist ivuxolimab. The receptors originated from an adult with an advanced solid tumor such as melanoma, head and neck, liver or kidney cancer. Each CDR3 is given with its conserved first and last residue. The D gene is left open where the match is weak. Some rows mark clone size as missing; the rest say once, few, many or name a class of expanded clone.

clone size: NA; V gene: TRBV27; D gene: NA; J gene: TRBJ2-3; CDR3 protein: CASSLMAASTDTQYF; CDR3 DNA: TGTGCCAGCAGTTTGATGGCAGCTAGCACAGATACGCAGTATTTT
clone size: NA; V gene: TRBV18; D gene: NA; J gene: TRBJ2-7; CDR3 protein: CASSPTRGGEQYF; CDR3 DNA: TGTGCCAGCTCACCCACTCGTGGTGGCGAGCAGTACTTC
clone size: NA; V gene: TRBV4-3; D gene: TRBD1; J gene: TRBJ2-7; CDR3 protein: CASSRDGEQGIPYEQYF; CDR3 DNA: TGCGCCAGCAGCCGGGATGGGGAACAGGGGATCCCCTACGAGCAGTACTTC
clone size: NA; V gene: TRBV19; D gene: TRBD1; J gene: TRBJ1-6; CDR3 protein: CASSIDRGNNSPLHF; CDR3 DNA: TGTGCCAGTAGTATAGACAGGGGGAATAATTCACCCCTCCACTTT
clone size: NA; V gene: TRBV11-1; D gene: NA; J gene: TRBJ2-7; CDR3 protein: CASSLETYSYEQYF; CDR3 DNA: TGTGCCAGCAGCTTAGAGACATACAGCTACGAGCAGTACTTC
clone size: few; V gene: TRBV30; D gene: NA; J gene: TRBJ2-3; CDR3 protein: CAWGYGRSTDTQYF; CDR3 DNA: TGTGCCTGGGGGTACGGCCGAAGCACAGATACGCAGTATTTT
clone size: NA; V gene: TRBV15; D gene: NA; J gene: TRBJ1-2; CDR3 protein: CATSDQRIGYTF; CDR3 DNA: TGTGCCACCAGCGACCAGAGAATTGGCTACACCTTC
clone size: NA; V gene: TRBV7-2; D gene: NA; J gene: TRBJ1-2; CDR3 protein: CASSLGSRGHYGYTF; CDR3 DNA: TGTGCCAGCAGCTTAGGTTCCAGGGGACACTATGGCTACACCTTC
clone size: NA; V gene: TRBV4-2; D gene: NA; J gene: TRBJ2-2; CDR3 protein: CASSPSVDTGELFF; CDR3 DNA: TGTGCCAGCAGCCCTAGCGTCGACACCGGGGAGCTGTTTTTT
clone size: NA; V gene: TRBV28; D gene: TRBD1; J gene: TRBJ1-2; CDR3 protein: CASSRPDRGYGYTF; CDR3 DNA: TGTGCCAGCAGTCGCCCGGACAGGGGGTATGGCTACACCTTC
clone size: NA; V gene: TRBV11-2; D gene: NA; J gene: TRBJ1-1; CDR3 protein: CASSSLTGGDTEAFF; CDR3 DNA: TGTGCCAGCAGCTCCCTCACGGGGGGTGACACTGAAGCTTTCTTT
clone size: few; V gene: TRBV7-3; D gene: NA; J gene: TRBJ2-2; CDR3 protein: CASSLGDTSLNTGELFF; CDR3 DNA: TGTGCCAGCAGCTTAGGGGACACCAGCTTGAACACCGGGGAGCTGTTTTTT
clone size: NA; V gene: TRBV5-6; D gene: TRBD1; J gene: TRBJ1-5; CDR3 protein: CASSRTGPGNQPQHF; CDR3 DNA: TGTGCCAGCAGCAGGACAGGTCCGGGGAATCAGCCCCAGCATTTT
clone size: NA; V gene: TRBV5-1; D gene: NA; J gene: TRBJ2-1; CDR3 protein: CASSLAGPPNDNEQFF; CDR3 DNA: TGCGCCAGCAGCTTGGCCGGACCCCCCAACGACAATGAGCAGTTCTTC
clone size: NA; V gene: TRBV30; D gene: TRBD1; J gene: TRBJ1-5; CDR3 protein: CAWSRDRNYQPQHF; CDR3 DNA: TGTGCCTGGTCCCGGGACAGGAATTATCAGCCCCAGCATTTT
clone size: NA; V gene: TRBV6-1; D gene: NA; J gene: TRBJ2-1; CDR3 protein: CASSEAKGAFNEQFF; CDR3 DNA: TGTGCCAGCAGTGAAGCAAAAGGGGCGTTCAATGAGCAGTTCTTC
clone size: few; V gene: TRBV28; D gene: NA; J gene: TRBJ2-7; CDR3 protein: CASSRPRESPYEQYF; CDR3 DNA: TGTGCCAGCAGTCGACCCCGCGAGTCGCCCTACGAGCAGTACTTC
clone size: NA; V gene: TRBV30; D gene: TRBD1; J gene: TRBJ2-5; CDR3 protein: CAWSTGVSKTQYF; CDR3 DNA: TGTGCCTGGAGCACAGGGGTTTCAAAGACCCAGTACTTC
clone size: once; V gene: TRBV11-2; D gene: TRBD2; J gene: TRBJ2-3; CDR3 protein: CASSETSGRGTDTQYF; CDR3 DNA: TGTGCCAGCAGCGAGACTAGCGGGAGAGGGACAGATACGCAGTATTTT
clone size: NA; V gene: TRBV5-1; D gene: NA; J gene: TRBJ2-2; CDR3 protein: CASRSGTNTGELFF; CDR3 DNA: TGCGCCAGCAGGTCGGGCACGAACACCGGGGAGCTGTTTTTT
clone size: NA; V gene: TRBV7-6; D gene: TRBD1; J gene: TRBJ2-5; CDR3 protein: CASSSRTGGDETQYF; CDR3 DNA: TGTGCCAGCAGCTCGAGGACAGGGGGCGATGAGACCCAGTACTTC
clone size: once; V gene: TRBV5-1; D gene: TRBD1; J gene: TRBJ2-1; CDR3 protein: CASSLLGLGQGYNEQFF; CDR3 DNA: TGCGCCAGCAGCTTGTTGGGGTTGGGACAGGGCTACAATGAGCAGTTCTTC
clone size: NA; V gene: TRBV7-2; D gene: NA; J gene: TRBJ2-3; CDR3 protein: CASSLGARTDTQYF; CDR3 DNA: TGTGCCAGCAGCTTAGGGGCTAGGACAGATACGCAGTATTTT
clone size: NA; V gene: TRBV7-9; D gene: TRBD1; J gene: TRBJ1-3; CDR3 protein: CASSPQQGSDTIYF; CDR3 DNA: TGTGCCAGCAGCCCGCAACAGGGGTCGGACACCATATATTTT
clone size: NA; V gene: TRBV7-2; D gene: NA; J gene: TRBJ2-5; CDR3 protein: CASSSLVPETQYF; CDR3 DNA: TGTGCCAGCAGCTCACTGGTCCCAGAGACCCAGTACTTC
clone size: NA; V gene: TRBV6-1; D gene: TRBD1; J gene: TRBJ2-1; CDR3 protein: CASSEGQGVYNEQFF; CDR3 DNA: TGTGCCAGCAGTGAAGGACAGGGGGTTTACAATGAGCAGTTCTTC
clone size: NA; V gene: TRBV7-9; D gene: TRBD2; J gene: TRBJ2-1; CDR3 protein: CASSLFLAGRDEQFF; CDR3 DNA: TGTGCCAGCAGCTTGTTCCTAGCGGGACGCGATGAGCAGTTCTTC
clone size: once; V gene: TRBV25-1; D gene: NA; J gene: TRBJ1-5; CDR3 protein: CASSEQGPNQPQHF; CDR3 DNA: TGTGCCAGCAGTGAACAGGGACCGAATCAGCCCCAGCATTTT
clone size: NA; V gene: TRBV5-1; D gene: TRBD2; J gene: TRBJ2-4; CDR3 protein: CASSPSSAVAGVAKNIQYF; CDR3 DNA: TGCGCCAGCAGCCCAAGCTCCGCGGTAGCGGGGGTAGCCAAAAACATTCAGTACTTC
clone size: NA; V gene: TRBV21-1; D gene: NA; J gene: TRBJ2-7; CDR3 protein: CGTIPTSSQEVYEQYF; CDR3 DNA: TGTGGCACAATACCGACTAGTTCTCAGGAAGTCTACGAGCAGTACTTC
clone size: NA; V gene: TRBV19; D gene: NA; J gene: TRBJ1-5; CDR3 protein: CASSTAVDSNQPQHF; CDR3 DNA: TGTGCCAGTAGTACCGCAGTAGATAGCAATCAGCCCCAGCATTTT
clone size: few; V gene: TRBV28; D gene: NA; J gene: TRBJ1-1; CDR3 protein: CASNWGPTEAFF; CDR3 DNA: TGTGCCAGCAACTGGGGGCCCACTGAAGCTTTCTTT
clone size: NA; V gene: TRBV28; D gene: NA; J gene: TRBJ1-5; CDR3 protein: CASSLNQPQHF; CDR3 DNA: TGTGCCAGCAGTCTTAATCAGCCCCAGCATTTT
clone size: NA; V gene: TRBV28; D gene: TRBD1; J gene: TRBJ1-5; CDR3 protein: CASKRQGFNQPQHF; CDR3 DNA: TGTGCCAGCAAAAGACAGGGGTTCAATCAGCCCCAGCATTTT
clone size: NA; V gene: TRBV18; D gene: TRBD1; J gene: TRBJ2-3; CDR3 protein: CASSPGTGIADTQYF; CDR3 DNA: TGTGCCAGCTCACCCGGGACAGGGATAGCAGATACGCAGTATTTT
clone size: NA; V gene: TRBV7-8; D gene: NA; J gene: TRBJ1-2; CDR3 protein: CASSLGTMPNYGYTF; CDR3 DNA: TGTGCCAGCAGCTTAGGGACAATGCCTAACTATGGCTACACCTTC
clone size: NA; V gene: TRBV6-1; D gene: NA; J gene: TRBJ2-1; CDR3 protein: CASEGFSYNEQFF; CDR3 DNA: TGTGCCAGCGAGGGTTTCTCTTACAATGAGCAGTTCTTC
clone size: NA; V gene: TRBV6-1; D gene: TRBD2; J gene: TRBJ2-7; CDR3 protein: CASRGDSGSPYEQYF; CDR3 DNA: TGTGCCAGCAGGGGGGATAGCGGGAGCCCTTACGAGCAGTACTTC
clone size: few; V gene: TRBV10-3; D gene: TRBD2; J gene: TRBJ2-2; CDR3 protein: CAISHSLLATGELFF; CDR3 DNA: TGTGCCATCAGTCACTCTCTACTAGCGACCGGGGAGCTGTTTTTT
clone size: NA; V gene: TRBV27; D gene: NA; J gene: TRBJ2-2; CDR3 protein: CASSSSNSNTGELFF; CDR3 DNA: TGTGCCAGCAGTTCATCCAATTCGAACACCGGGGAGCTGTTTTTT
clone size: NA; V gene: TRBV19; D gene: NA; J gene: TRBJ1-2; CDR3 protein: CASSGREPEPYGYTF; CDR3 DNA: TGTGCCAGTAGCGGACGGGAGCCCGAACCCTATGGCTACACCTTC
clone size: few; V gene: TRBV6-5; D gene: TRBD1; J gene: TRBJ2-3; CDR3 protein: CASTQGASTDTQYF; CDR3 DNA: TGTGCCAGCACACAGGGGGCAAGCACAGATACGCAGTATTTT